This T cell receptor (beta chain) comes out of a study of blood T cells in healthy people across ages. Notes on the study in general: Using unsorted PBMCs precluded a conclusive naive versus antigen-experienced comparison.

Of note for this clonotype: Its target is unknown.

Trimming at V came to 6 bases and at J to 1 base, leaving 2 bases not matched to a gene. Germline V lookup: CDR1 MNHEY, CDR2 SVGEGT. CDR3 length equals 14 residues. The authors ran a second PCR of about 7 to 11 cycles using a sample-barcoded 5' primer and a J-beta primer mix. One entry per CDR3 protein, called by TCRdb with MiXCR from the 5' RACE reads. In the table there are 700,000 to 950,000 distinct CDR3 sequences, roughly 60% of which are singletons. The chain carries TRBV6-2 or TRBV6-3 and TRBJ2-2, with TRBD1 matching 7 bases. The sequenced material came from blood. The source of this sequence is a man aged 25 to 40 in good health. CDR3 amino acids: CASRRTGNTGELFF. The CDR3 nucleotides read TGTGCCAGCAGAAGGACAGGGAACACCGGGGAGCTGTTTTTT.